This entry features one T cell receptor beta chain sequence. Its target antigen remains unknown. Base quality data are lacking; no much larger clone is found one base away. Healthy HIV-negative adults with no recently reported acute infections or vaccinations were included as donors. Only Caucasian adults living in Nashville, Tennessee, USA were represented among the donors. In the unsorted samples, some 94 million PBMCs were counted, and genomic DNA was extracted using the QIAamp DNA Blood Mini kit. After blood collection by leukapheresis, PBMCs were isolated using Ficoll-Histopaque density gradient centrifugation and then cryopreserved in the vapor phase of liquid nitrogen. TCR CDR3 regions were amplified from genomic DNA by multiplex PCR using the deep immunoSEQ assay. Genomic DNA extracted from each cell subset was distributed evenly over all wells of several immunoSEQ 96-well plates, and each plate served as one replicate. For unsorted PBMC, around 330 ng genomic DNA, equal to approximately 30,000 T cell genomes, was loaded into each replicate PCR. Unsorted PBMC genomic DNA was sequenced across ten immunoSEQ deep assay plates. Purified libraries were measured with a Qubit 3.0 fluorometer, size-checked on a Bioanalyzer 2100, and measured again with the KAPA Library Quantification kit. Each immunoSEQ 96-well plate was sequenced on its own single-read 150-cycle Illumina NextSeq 550 flow cell. The paper's data handling went like this. Because only junctional sequences without quality scores were contained in the immunoSEQ output, filtering matching that applied to full-length reads could not be performed. Sequences were annotated with PyIR, a Python wrapper for IgBLAST v1.9, and V/J genes and CDR3 were assigned using IMGT germline references. Reads were removed for weak V/J assignments (E-value above 1e-6), missing CDR3, stop codons, out-of-frame junctions, or ambiguous translated residues. V3J clonotypes were defined as sequences sharing an identical inferred V gene, J gene, and CDR3 amino acid sequence. To compute the percentage overlap between repertoires, the number of shared unique clonotypes was divided by the size of the smaller repertoire. Repertoire richness was assessed with RTK rarefaction, the Chao1 estimator, and Recon v2.1 estimates of unobserved clonotypes. TCRdb obtained this table from immuneACCESS and retained in-frame rearrangements with V and J assigned. These tables miss some clones; where compared with another copy, unresolved V genes account for less than half of the shortfall, and the remainder is unexplained. V and J calls and clone size are those listed in that table; D and trimming were worked out from the DNA. A total of about 490,000 clones appear in this sample, 70% to 80% of them only once. Of the sample, around 12% is held by the ten largest clones.

The data stem from a study of shared clonotypes between healthy human individuals (dated by TCRdb to between 2020 and 2021). Turning to the overall study: A couple of women and a few men aged 18 to 49 years were included in the cohort. Libraries were prepared and TCR repertoires were sequenced by different laboratories using diverse techniques, in order to increase sequencing depth and limit assay-specific biases. To estimate repertoire size and how much clonotypes are shared between individuals, the study performed deep sequencing of blood TCR repertoires from roughly five healthy adults. Each donor's leukapheresis produced roughly between roughly 0.85 and 10 billion PBMCs. The paper as a whole reports these results and caveats: Because the study included only a small number of donors, the genetic and exposure-history diversity represented was limited. Sampling was restricted to blood, and TCR repertoires in tissue are likely to differ from TCR repertoires in blood. Pairwise subsampling led to the expectation that sequencing depth would affect the degree of clonotype sharing among donors.

Cut back by 5 bases and 0 bases, the V and J ends lie 11 bases apart. Taken from the germline V gene, the CDR1 and CDR2 loops are SGHAT and FQNNGV. The CDR3 has 15 amino acids, counting the end cysteine and phenylalanine. Of all the DNA, just the CDR3 is kept, 45 bases in frame from base 1. This receptor was obtained from a middle-aged woman in good health. Some clones in this sample may be carry-over from other donors' samples. The V and J segments used are TRBV11-2 and TRBJ2-1, and TRBD2 may be the D gene, going by 6 matching bases. The sample taken for sequencing was PBMCs. The CDR3 amino acid sequence is: CASSELATSYNEQFF. The DNA sequence is TGTGCCAGCAGCGAACTAGCCACCTCCTACAATGAGCAGTTCTTC.